This T cell receptor beta chain was retrieved from a study of response to subunit inactivated influenza vaccine. Findings and limits, study-wide: The authors suggested that few new T cells are recruited per seasonal influenza vaccination.

TCRdb independently ran MiXCR on the RT-PCR reads; one entry per CDR3 protein. The data hold fewer than 250,000 distinct CDR3 sequences, with over 13% observed a single time. Trimming took off 0 bases at V and 3 bases at J, with 9 bases between the two ends. The CDR3 length is 15 residues. Germline V gene sequence: CDR1 SEHNR, CDR2 FQNEAQ (reference sequence). This clonotype was observed a handful of times. Its specificity is not known. The sequencing here drew on CD8+ T cells sorted from PBMCs, taken more than 4 days after vaccination. This chain uses TRBV7-9 with TRBJ1-3; a possible D gene is TRBD1 (5 bases). The origin of this receptor is a man aged 50-59 years who received an inactivated influenza vaccine. The CDR3 reads CASSLAGVDGNTIYF. The CDR3 DNA follows: TGTGCCAGCAGCTTAGCGGGGGTCGATGGAAACACCATATATTTT.